Each of the 19 T cell receptor beta chains below was sequenced from the same sample in a study of CD8 T cells in Susac syndrome. A quantity of roughly 0.5 to 1 ug RNA underwent reverse transcription using random hexamers. TCRdb itself ran the immunoSEQ multiplex PCR reads through MiXCR, one entry per CDR3 protein. Of some 150,000 distinct CDR3 sequences in the sample, just under 95% were seen once. Sequenced sample: CD8+ T cells from PBMCs. The receptor source for this set is a human donor with multiple sclerosis.

In DNA form, the CDR3 reads TGTGCCAGCAGTGAGGGGGACGGCGGGGAGCTGTTTTTT. Amino acid sequence: CASSEGDGGELFF. V usage is TRBV25-1 and J usage is TRBJ2-2; D may be TRBD1 or TRBD2 (5 bases each). V was clipped by 3 bases and J by 7 bases, with 9 bases between them. Germline values: CDR1 MGHDK, CDR2 SYGVNS. The CDR3 totals 13 residues.

The chain recombines TRBV19 with TRBJ1-1, with a possible D match to TRBD1 (5 bases). CDR1 and CDR2 (germline): LNHDA, SQIVND (reference sequence). Trimming left V 1 base short and J 4 bases short, with 16 bases between. This CDR3 spans 16 amino acids. The CDR3 DNA sequence: TGTGCCAGTAGTATAGTGCGCTTGACAGCACCCACTGAAGCTTTCTTT. Translation gives CASSIVRLTAPTEAFF.

The rearrangement uses TRBV20-1 and TRBJ1-1; 10 bases fit TRBD1. Germline CDR1 and CDR2: DFQATT and SNEGSKA (reference sequence). This CDR3 has 16 amino acids. Germline trimming cut 4 bases from V and 0 bases from J; bases unmatched to any gene: 8. The CDR3, as DNA: TGCAGTGCTACCGACAGGGGGCGACGGATGAACACTGAAGCTTTCTTT. Encoded protein: CSATDRGRRMNTEAFF.

In its sample, this clonotype was seen a few times. V usage is TRBV12-3 or TRBV12-4 and J usage is TRBJ2-7; no clear D. This CDR3 is built from 12 residues. Trimming cost V 2 bases and J 2 bases, with 4 bases left between them. The CDR3, as DNA: TGTGCCAGCAGTTTATCGGCCTACGAGCAGTACTTC. Its protein product is CASSLSAYEQYF.

The chain carries TRBV27 and TRBJ1-2, with D tentatively TRBD1 (6 bases). The CDR3 is 14 amino acids. Germline V gene lookup returns CDR1 MNHEY and CDR2 SMNVEV (reference sequence). The V end was cut by 3 bases, the J end by 3 bases, with 11 bases between. This chain's CDR3 is CASSFSGGHYGYTF. The CDR3 DNA reads TGTGCCAGCAGTTTTTCGGGGGGCCACTATGGCTACACCTTC.

The rearrangement joins TRBV25-1 to TRBJ2-7; 8 bases fit TRBD1. Germline loops: CDR1 MGHDK, CDR2 SYGVNS. The CDR3 has 15 residues. V was pared by 6 bases and J by 5 bases, with 12 bases of the junction left unmatched. CDR3 DNA: TGTGCCAGCAGCGGCTCCCGGGACAGGAACCACGAGCAGTACTTC. It codes for CASSGSRDRNHEQYF.

The chain employs TRBV7-3 and TRBJ2-1; 13 bases agree with TRBD2. The V gene's germline CDR1 is SGHTA and CDR2 FQGTGA. This CDR3 spans 15 amino acids. V gave up 6 bases and J gave up 5 bases; unmatched junction bases: 4. For the CDR3, the DNA is TGTGCCAGCAGGGAGGGACTAGCGGGGAACAATGAGCAGTTCTTC. Translated: CASREGLAGNNEQFF.

The chain recombines TRBV9 with TRBJ2-2; possibly TRBD1 for D (5 bases). In germline, CDR1 is SGDLS, CDR2 YYNGEE. The CDR3 totals 16 residues. Deletions cut 1 base from V and 1 base from J, with 11 bases between. CDR3 sequence (DNA): TGTGCCAGCAGCGTACCCGTAACAGGGAACACCGGGGAGCTGTTTTTT. Encoded protein: CASSVPVTGNTGELFF.

The chain has TRBV27 and TRBJ2-5, with D perhaps TRBD1 or TRBD2 (6 bases each). CDR1 and CDR2 from the germline V gene are MNHEY and SMNVEV (reference sequence). Deletions cut 10 bases from V and 0 bases from J, with 21 bases between. The CDR3 runs to 16 residues. The CDR3 DNA follows: TGTGCCATCCCAGAAGCAAGGGGGGCGTACCAAGAGACCCAGTACTTC. Its translation: CAIPEARGAYQETQYF.

The chain combines TRBV5-4 with TRBJ2-7; D not resolved. Looked up from germline, CDR1 is SGHNT and CDR2 is YYREEE (reference sequence). CDR3 length: 14 amino acids. Trimming pared 1 base from V and 0 bases from J, leaving 8 bases between. The CDR3 DNA follows: TGTGCCAGCAGCTTGTCGAGGAGCTCCTACGAGCAGTACTTC. This encodes CASSLSRSSYEQYF.

The chain links TRBV30 to TRBJ2-3; 9 bases fit TRBD2. Germline V lookup: CDR1 GTSNPN, CDR2 SVGIG (reference sequence). The CDR3 is 16 amino acids. Germline trimming cut 7 bases from V and 2 bases from J; bases unmatched to any gene: 13. CDR3 sequence reads: CASAAAGGDFTDTQYF. For the CDR3, the DNA is TGTGCCTCGGCGGCGGCGGGGGGGGACTTCACAGATACGCAGTATTTT.

The chain uses TRBV20-1 and TRBJ1-1; D is undetermined. Trimming took off 1 base at V and 0 bases at J, with 9 bases between the two ends. CDR3 length: 14 residues. Per germline, CDR1 DFQATT and CDR2 SNEGSKA (reference sequence). The CDR3 here is CSARGRYLNTEAFF. CDR3 DNA sequence: TGCAGTGCTAGAGGTAGATACCTGAACACTGAAGCTTTCTTT.

The chain uses TRBV9 and TRBJ1-2; TRBD1 might be the D (5 bases). This CDR3 has 15 amino acids. Per germline, CDR1 SGDLS and CDR2 YYNGEE. V lost 0 bases, J lost 3 bases, and 12 bases lay in between. CDR3 nucleotide sequence: TGTGCCAGCAGCGTAGCGACAGATAGGGACTATGGCTACACCTTC. Translating gives CASSVATDRDYGYTF.

The rearrangement uses TRBV25-1 and TRBJ1-1; D may be TRBD1 (6 bases). Trimming removed 1 base from V and 1 base from J, with 10 bases in between. The CDR3 has 15 amino acids. CDR1 is MGHDK and CDR2 is SYGVNS in the germline V gene. CDR3 nucleotide sequence: TGTGCCAGCAGTGAATCCCTAGGGGGGAACACTGAAGCTTTCTTT. It translates to CASSESLGGNTEAFF.

The chain links TRBV9 to TRBJ2-3; D is perhaps TRBD1 or TRBD2 (5 bases each). Germline V gene lookup returns CDR1 SGDLS and CDR2 YYNGEE. This CDR3 comprises 16 residues. Trimming pared 3 bases from V and 8 bases from J, leaving 22 bases between. DNA of the CDR3: TGTGCCAGCAGCGACTCATTCCGGGACCTAAGACGTACGCAGTATTTT. This sequence encodes CASSDSFRDLRRTQYF.

The chain is built from TRBV12-3 or TRBV12-4 and TRBJ2-7; D might be TRBD2 (6 bases). V lost 6 bases to trimming and J lost 4 bases, with 22 bases between them. The CDR3 totals 16 residues. The DNA for the CDR3 is TGTGCCAGCAGCAGTTTGCGGGGATACAGACCATACGAGCAGTACTTC. It specifies CASSSLRGYRPYEQYF.

J is TRBJ2-3 and V is TRBV9; D may correspond to TRBD1 or TRBD2 (6 bases each). This CDR3 is 16 amino acids long. CDR1 is SGDLS and CDR2 is YYNGEE in the germline V gene. Trimming removed 4 bases at V and 1 base at J, with 16 bases between. The CDR3 DNA reads as TGTGCCAGCAGCTCAGCCGGGGGCATAGGCACAGATACGCAGTATTTT. Protein sequence: CASSSAGGIGTDTQYF.

The rearrangement joins TRBV14 to TRBJ1-3, with a possible D match to TRBD1 (5 bases). Looked up from germline, CDR1 is SGHDN and CDR2 is FVKESK. The V end was cut by 1 base, the J end by 4 bases, with 8 bases between. This CDR3 is built from 14 residues. The CDR3 region is CASSQAGPGNTIYF. The CDR3 DNA follows: TGTGCCAGCAGCCAAGCGGGACCCGGAAACACCATATATTTT. Together with reference TRBV14 and TRBJ1-3, the CDR3 gives the full variable domain: EAGVTQFPSHSVIEKGQTVTLRCDPISGHDNLYWYRRVMGKEIKFLLHFVKESKQDESGMPNNRFLAERTGGTYSTLKVQPAELEDSGVYFCASSQAGPGNTIYFGEGSWLTVV.

The chain employs TRBV5-1 and TRBJ2-7, with TRBD2 matching over 10 bases. Per germline, CDR1 SGHRS and CDR2 YFSETQ. With V trimmed by 1 base and J by 7 bases, 8 bases remained unmatched. CDR3 size: 15 residues. The CDR3 sequence is CASSLSPSGGYEQYF. CDR3 sequence (DNA): TGCGCCAGCAGCTTGTCTCCTAGCGGGGGCTATGAGCAGTACTTC.